These 9 T cell receptor beta chains share one sample of origin, sequenced in a study of beta chain features in type 1 diabetes. As every portion of the isolated RNA was reverse transcribed, the sequencing read expressed TCRB transcripts. Profiled with immunoSEQ multiplex PCR; TCRdb holds only in-frame clones, not every one. Counted here are under 450,000 clones, 14% occurring once; the ten biggest clones make up about 0.04%. The specimen sequenced was naive CD4+ T cells from blood. The receptor source for this set is a young man in good health.

The rearrangement links TRBV5-4 to TRBJ2-1; TRBD2 aligns across 12 bases. V dropped 0 bases and J dropped 6; count of bases not matched to a gene: 4. CDR1 and CDR2 from the germline V gene are SGHNT and YYREEE (reference sequence). The CDR3 runs 16 residues. Written as DNA, the CDR3 is TGTGCCAGCAGCTTGGAAGGACTAGCGGGGACCAATGAGCAGTTCTTC. Translated: CASSLEGLAGTNEQFF.

This clone was observed a few times. The chain has TRBV7-2 and TRBJ2-3; D is possibly TRBD1 (7 bases). This CDR3 spans 15 amino acids. Trimming pared 5 bases from V and 0 bases from J, leaving 12 bases between. CDR1 is SGHTA and CDR2 is FQGNSA in the germline V gene. CDR3 loop: CASSQTGTSTDTQYF. CDR3 nucleotide sequence: TGTGCCAGCAGCCAGACAGGGACTAGCACAGATACGCAGTATTTT.

This clone has more than one count but fewer than ten. V usage is TRBV5-1 and J usage is TRBJ1-4, with D possibly matching TRBD1 (6 bases). Trimming pared 4 bases from V and 4 bases from J, leaving 11 bases between. Per the germline V gene, CDR1 is SGHRS and CDR2 is YFSETQ. The CDR3 is 14 residues long. The CDR3 region has the DNA TGCGCCAGCAGCGTAGACAGGAGTAATGAAAAACTGTTTTTT. Translation gives CASSVDRSNEKLFF.

This clone has ten or more counts. This chain connects TRBV7-2 to TRBJ2-3, with D tentatively TRBD1 or TRBD2 (5 bases each). This CDR3 has 14 amino acids. The germline V gene has CDR1 SGHTA and CDR2 FQGNSA. V gave up 4 bases and J gave up 5 bases, with 13 bases separating them. For the CDR3, the DNA is TGTGCCAGCAGCTGGCAGGGAGTACGAGATACGCAGTATTTT. This translates into CASSWQGVRDTQYF.

The CDR3 protein is CASSQTGTVDEKLFF. DNA for the CDR3: TGTGCCAGCAGCCAAACCGGGACAGTCGATGAAAAACTGTTTTTT. The V gene is TRBV4-2, the J gene TRBJ1-4; 7 positions match TRBD1. Per germline, CDR1 LGHNA and CDR2 YNFKEQ. This CDR3 spans 15 amino acids. The V gene end was trimmed by 2 bases and the J gene end by 6 bases; junction bases not matched to a gene: 6.

A few counts support this clone. This chain links TRBV7-9 with TRBJ1-1, with D unclear. Trimming removed 3 bases from V and 6 bases from J, with 11 bases in between. The CDR3 runs 13 residues. The V gene's germline CDR1 is SEHNR and CDR2 FQNEAQ (reference sequence). As DNA, the CDR3 is TGTGCCAGCAGCTTTTGGGAATTTGCTGAAGCTTTCTTT. Translation gives CASSFWEFAEAFF.

The rearrangement joins TRBV9 to TRBJ2-5; 8 bases match TRBD2. The germline V gene encodes CDR1 SGDLS and CDR2 YYNGEE. V was pared by 2 bases and J by 2 bases, with 5 bases of the junction left unmatched. The CDR3 sequence is 15 residues long. CDR3 nucleotide sequence: TGTGCCAGCAGCGTCGGACTAGCTGAACAAGAGACCCAGTACTTC. The encoded protein is CASSVGLAEQETQYF.

The CDR3 loop reads CSGNGQGVAIRETQYF. CDR3 nucleotides: TGCAGCGGGAACGGACAGGGGGTAGCGATTAGGGAGACCCAGTACTTC. The chain has TRBV29-1 and TRBJ2-5; 10 bases are shared with TRBD1. This CDR3 is built from 16 residues. The V gene's germline CDR1 is SQVTM and CDR2 ANQGSEA. With 7 bases clipped from V and 5 bases from J, the junction kept 16 bases outside the gene matches.

The chain has TRBV7-2 and TRBJ1-3; 7 bases fit TRBD1. Trimming at V came to 5 bases and at J to 0 bases, leaving 7 bases not matched to a gene. Germline loops: CDR1 SGHTA, CDR2 FQGNSA. The CDR3 loop spans 16 amino acids. The CDR3 here is CASSLGTVNSGNTIYF. In DNA form, the CDR3 reads TGTGCCAGCAGCCTAGGGACAGTCAACTCTGGAAACACCATATATTTT. Complete variable domain (other parts from reference TRBV7-2 and TRBJ1-3): GAGVSQSPSNKVTEKGKDVELRCDPISGHTALYWYRQSLGQGLEFLIYFQGNSAPDKSGLPSDRFSAERTGGSVSTLTIQRTQQEDSAVYLCASSLGTVNSGNTIYFGEGSWLTVV.